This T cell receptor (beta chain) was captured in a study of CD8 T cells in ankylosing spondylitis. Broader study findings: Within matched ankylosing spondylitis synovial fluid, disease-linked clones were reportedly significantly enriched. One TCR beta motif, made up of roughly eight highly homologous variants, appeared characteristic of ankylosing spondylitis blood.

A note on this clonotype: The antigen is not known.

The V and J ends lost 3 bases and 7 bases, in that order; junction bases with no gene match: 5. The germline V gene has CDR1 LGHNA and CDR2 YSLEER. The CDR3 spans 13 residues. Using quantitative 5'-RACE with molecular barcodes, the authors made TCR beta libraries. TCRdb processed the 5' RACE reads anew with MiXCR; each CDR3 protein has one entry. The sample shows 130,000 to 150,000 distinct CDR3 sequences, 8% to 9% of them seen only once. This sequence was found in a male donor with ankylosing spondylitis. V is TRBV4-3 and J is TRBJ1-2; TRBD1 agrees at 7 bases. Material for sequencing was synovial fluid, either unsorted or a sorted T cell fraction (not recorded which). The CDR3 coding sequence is TGCGCCAGCAGCCACACAGGGGCGGGTGGCTACACCTTC. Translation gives CASSHTGAGGYTF.